This T cell receptor beta chain is from a study of T-cell memory formation after mild COVID-19. Germline CDR1 is MDHEN and CDR2 is SYDVKM. Unmatched junction bases numbered 8, after V lost 8 bases and J lost 4 bases. The CDR3 loop spans 15 amino acids. Constant-segment primers served in 5'RACE that generated TCR alpha and TCR beta cDNA libraries bearing sample barcodes and UMIs. TCRdb re-analysed the 5' RACE reads in MiXCR, keeping a single row per CDR3 protein. The table includes roughly 260,000 distinct CDR3 sequences, about a sixth detected once. The sequence was obtained from a man aged 18 to 29 who had mild COVID-19 (a few samples of this study predate the infection). Cell type and time point are not known. V gene TRBV28 combines with J gene TRBJ2-3, with TRBD1 matching over 11 bases. Sequenced: PBMCs or a T cell subset sorted from them (not recorded which). CDR3 nucleotides: TGTGCCAGCCAGGACAGGGGGCGCTCCTCAGATACGCAGTATTTT. It is translated as CASQDRGRSSDTQYF. Complete variable domain (other parts from reference TRBV28 and TRBJ2-3): DVKVTQSSRYLVKRTGEKVFLECVQDMDHENMFWYRQDPGLGLRLIYFSYDVKMKEKGDIPEGYSVSREKKERFSLILESASTNQTSMYLCASQDRGRSSDTQYFGPGTRLTVL.